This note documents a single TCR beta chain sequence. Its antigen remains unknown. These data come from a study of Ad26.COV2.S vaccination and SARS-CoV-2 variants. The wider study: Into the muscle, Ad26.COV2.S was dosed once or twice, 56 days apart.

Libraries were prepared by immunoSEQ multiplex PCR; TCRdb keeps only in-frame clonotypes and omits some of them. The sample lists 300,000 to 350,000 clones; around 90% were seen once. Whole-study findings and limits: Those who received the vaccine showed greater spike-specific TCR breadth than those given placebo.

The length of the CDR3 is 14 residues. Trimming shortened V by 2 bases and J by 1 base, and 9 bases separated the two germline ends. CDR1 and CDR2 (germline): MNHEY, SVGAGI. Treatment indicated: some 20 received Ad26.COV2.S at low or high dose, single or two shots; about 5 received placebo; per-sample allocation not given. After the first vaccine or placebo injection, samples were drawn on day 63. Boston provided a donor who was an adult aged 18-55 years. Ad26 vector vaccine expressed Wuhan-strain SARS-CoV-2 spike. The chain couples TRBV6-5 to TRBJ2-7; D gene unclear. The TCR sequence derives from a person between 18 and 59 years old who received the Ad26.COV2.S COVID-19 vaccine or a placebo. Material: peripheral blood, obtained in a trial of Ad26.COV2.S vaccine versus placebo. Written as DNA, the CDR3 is TGTGCCAGCAGTTACGAAGGGCCTTCCTACGAGCAGTACTTC. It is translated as CASSYEGPSYEQYF.